The present T cell receptor beta chain was sequenced within a study of breast tumors, draining lymph nodes, adjacent tissues. MiXCR, run by TCRdb on the multiplex PCR reads, gives a single entry per CDR3 protein. The sample shows about 180,000 distinct CDR3 sequences, 25% to 40% of them seen only once. Breast cancer patients provided tissue from their axillary draining lymph nodes. Germline V gene data show CDR1 as SGDLS and CDR2 as YYNGEE. Trimming left V 0 bases short and J 4 bases short, with 7 bases between. The CDR3 consists of 13 residues. Regarding the study as a whole: Most tumor T cells seemingly derive from lymph node, then expand in tumor. Luminal-like breast cancer showed significantly greater tumor-nontumor repertoire similarity than basal-like breast cancer did. Tumor T cell lymph node origin was a supported hypothesis, not proven. Tumors had less TCR diversity than lymph nodes, more than nontumor tissue.

This clonotype was seen repeatedly, ten times or more. Its antigen is unknown. The V call is TRBV9, the J call TRBJ1-2; D is ambiguous. Source material: axillary lymph node tissue. The TCR was taken from a female donor with breast cancer. Some clones in this sample may be carry-over from other donors' samples. This CDR3 reads CASSVDHSYGYTF. In DNA, the CDR3 is TGTGCCAGCAGCGTAGACCATTCCTATGGCTACACCTTC.